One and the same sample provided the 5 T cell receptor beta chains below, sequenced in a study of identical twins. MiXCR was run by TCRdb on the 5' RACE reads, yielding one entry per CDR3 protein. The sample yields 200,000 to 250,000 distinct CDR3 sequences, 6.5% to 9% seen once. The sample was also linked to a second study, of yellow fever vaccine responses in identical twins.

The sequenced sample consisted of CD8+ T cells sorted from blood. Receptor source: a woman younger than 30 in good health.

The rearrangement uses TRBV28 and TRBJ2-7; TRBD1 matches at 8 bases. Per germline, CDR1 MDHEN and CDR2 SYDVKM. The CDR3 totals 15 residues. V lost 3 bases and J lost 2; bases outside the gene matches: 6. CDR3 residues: CASSFGQGWAYEQYV. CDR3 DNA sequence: TGTGCCAGCAGTTTCGGACAGGGATGGGCCTACGAGCAGTACGTC.

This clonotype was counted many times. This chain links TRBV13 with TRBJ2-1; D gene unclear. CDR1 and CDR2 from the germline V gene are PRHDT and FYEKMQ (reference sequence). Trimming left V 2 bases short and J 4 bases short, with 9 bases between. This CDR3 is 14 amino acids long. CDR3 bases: TGTGCCAGCAGCTTAAGTCTCGCATACAATGAGCAGTTCTTC. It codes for CASSLSLAYNEQFF.

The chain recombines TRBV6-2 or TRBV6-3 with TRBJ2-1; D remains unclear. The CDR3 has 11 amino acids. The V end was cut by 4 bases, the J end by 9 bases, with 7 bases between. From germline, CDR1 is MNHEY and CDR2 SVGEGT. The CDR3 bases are TGTGCCAGCAGTTCGGTCCCTGAGCAGTTCTTC. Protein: CASSSVPEQFF.

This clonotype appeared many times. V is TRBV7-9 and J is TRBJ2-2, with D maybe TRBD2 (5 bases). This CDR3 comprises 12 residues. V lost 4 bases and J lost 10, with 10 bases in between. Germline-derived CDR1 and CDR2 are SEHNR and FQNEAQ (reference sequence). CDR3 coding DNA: TGTGCCAGCAGCTCGGGGAAGGAGGAGCTGTTTTTT. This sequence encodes CASSSGKEELFF.

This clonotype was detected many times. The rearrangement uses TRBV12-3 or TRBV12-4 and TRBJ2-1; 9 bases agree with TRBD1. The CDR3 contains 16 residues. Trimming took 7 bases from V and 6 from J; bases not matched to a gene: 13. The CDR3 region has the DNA TGTGCCAGCATCGAGACTGGGACAGGGAGTATCAATGAGCAGTTCTTC. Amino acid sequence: CASIETGTGSINEQFF.